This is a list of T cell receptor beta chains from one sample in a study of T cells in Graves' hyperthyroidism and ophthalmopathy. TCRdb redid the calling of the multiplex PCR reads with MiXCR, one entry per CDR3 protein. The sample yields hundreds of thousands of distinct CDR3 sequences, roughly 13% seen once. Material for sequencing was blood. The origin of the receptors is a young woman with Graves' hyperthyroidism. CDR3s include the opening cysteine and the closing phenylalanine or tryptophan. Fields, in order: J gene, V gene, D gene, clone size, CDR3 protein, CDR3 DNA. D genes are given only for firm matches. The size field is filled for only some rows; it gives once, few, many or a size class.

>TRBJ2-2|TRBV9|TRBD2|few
CASSVGIGTSELDTGELFF
TGTGCCAGCAGCGTAGGGATTGGGACTAGCGAGCTAGACACCGGGGAGCTGTTTTTT
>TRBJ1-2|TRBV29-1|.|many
CSVFGRNYGYTF
TGCAGCGTCTTTGGCAGGAACTATGGCTACACCTTC
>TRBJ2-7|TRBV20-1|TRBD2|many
CSAPTPAGAYEQYF
TGCAGTGCTCCAACCCCGGCGGGGGCCTACGAGCAGTACTTC
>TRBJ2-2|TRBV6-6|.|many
CASSYSRTQNTGELFF
TGTGCCAGCAGTTACTCCCGGACACAAAACACCGGGGAGCTGTTTTTT
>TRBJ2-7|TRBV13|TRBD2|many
CASSSGLASMYF
TGTGCCAGCAGCTCCGGACTAGCTAGCATGTACTTC
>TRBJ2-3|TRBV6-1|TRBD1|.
CASSNGQGSSTDTQYF
TGTGCCAGCAGCAACGGACAGGGGTCTAGCACAGATACGCAGTATTTT
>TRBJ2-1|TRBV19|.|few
CASTTSAGLSYNEQFF
TGTGCCAGTACCACCTCGGCGGGTCTTTCTTACAATGAGCAGTTCTTC
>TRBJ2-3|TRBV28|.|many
CASSLSGGLRLPDTQYF
TGTGCCAGCAGTTTATCAGGAGGGCTAAGGCTCCCAGATACGCAGTATTTT
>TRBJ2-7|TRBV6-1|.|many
CASSYGQGSYEQYF
TGTGCCAGCAGTTACGGCCAGGGTTCTTACGAGCAGTACTTC
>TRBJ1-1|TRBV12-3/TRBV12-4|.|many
CASSPLQGPTEAFF
TGTGCCAGCAGTCCCCTACAGGGTCCCACTGAAGCTTTCTTT
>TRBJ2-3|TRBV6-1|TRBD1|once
CASIGSGTGEDTQYF
TGTGCCAGTATTGGTTCCGGGACAGGGGAAGATACGCAGTATTTT
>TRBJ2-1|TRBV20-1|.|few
CSAGGQRTLNEQFF
TGCAGTGCGGGGGGACAACGAACACTCAATGAGCAGTTCTTC
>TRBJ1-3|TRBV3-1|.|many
CASSQDQAGTGNTIYF
TGTGCCAGCAGCCAAGATCAGGCAGGGACTGGAAACACCATATATTTT
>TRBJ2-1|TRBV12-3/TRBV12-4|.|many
CASSLVGTYNEQFF
TGTGCCAGCAGTTTAGTCGGGACCTACAATGAGCAGTTCTTC
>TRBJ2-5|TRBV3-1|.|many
CASSSTKQGQETQYF
TGTGCCAGCAGCTCCACTAAACAGGGCCAAGAGACCCAGTACTTC
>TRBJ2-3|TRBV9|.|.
CASSVGPGRTITDTQYF
TGTGCCAGCAGCGTAGGCCCGGGACGGACGATCACAGATACGCAGTATTTT
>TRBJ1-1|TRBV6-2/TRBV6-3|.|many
CASSYAGRARTEAFF
TGTGCCAGCAGTTATGCGGGGCGCGCTCGAACTGAAGCTTTCTTT
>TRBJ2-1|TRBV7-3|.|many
CASSPGVGSPGGTYNEQFF
TGTGCCAGCAGCCCCGGTGTGGGTTCCCCCGGCGGAACCTACAATGAGCAGTTCTTC
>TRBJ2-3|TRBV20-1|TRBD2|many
CSGLSPGLEADTQYF
TGCAGTGGCCTCTCTCCGGGACTAGAGGCAGATACGCAGTATTTT
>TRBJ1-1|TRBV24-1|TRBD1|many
CATRTGRGTEAFF
TGTGCCACCAGGACAGGGAGAGGCACTGAAGCTTTCTTT
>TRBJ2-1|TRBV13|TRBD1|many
CASSLGQGSGNEQFF
TGTGCCAGCAGCCTGGGACAGGGTAGTGGGAATGAGCAGTTCTTC
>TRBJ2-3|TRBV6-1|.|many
CASSVFGGTSTDTQYF
TGTGCCAGCAGTGTTTTTGGGGGGACTAGCACAGATACGCAGTATTTT
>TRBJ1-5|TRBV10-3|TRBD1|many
CAISDKAQGAFNQPQHF
TGTGCCATCAGTGATAAGGCACAGGGGGCCTTCAATCAGCCCCAGCATTTT
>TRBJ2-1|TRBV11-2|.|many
CASSFGQYNEQFF
TGTGCCAGCAGCTTCGGACAGTACAATGAGCAGTTCTTC
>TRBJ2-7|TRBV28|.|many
CASTTGEGEQYF
TGTGCCAGCACCACAGGGGAGGGCGAGCAGTACTTC
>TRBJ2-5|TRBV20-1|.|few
CSARAGSGEWKTQYF
TGCAGTGCTAGGGCGGGTTCAGGGGAATGGAAGACCCAGTACTTC
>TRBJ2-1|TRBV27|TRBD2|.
CASSASTSGNYNEQFF
TGTGCCAGCAGTGCGTCCACTAGCGGGAACTACAATGAGCAGTTCTTC
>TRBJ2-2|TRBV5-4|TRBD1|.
CASSPGTGNGELFF
TGTGCCAGCAGTCCCGGGACAGGGAATGGGGAGCTGTTTTTT
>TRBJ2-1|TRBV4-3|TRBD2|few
CASSRGLRGGNEQFF
TGCGCCAGCAGCCGCGGACTGCGGGGGGGGAATGAGCAGTTCTTC
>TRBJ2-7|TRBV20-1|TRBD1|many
CSASDRGTYEQYF
TGCAGTGCGTCGGACAGGGGGACCTACGAGCAGTACTTC
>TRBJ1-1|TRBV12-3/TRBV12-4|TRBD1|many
CASSPRTGANTEAFF
TGTGCCAGCAGTCCGCGAACAGGGGCGAACACTGAAGCTTTCTTT
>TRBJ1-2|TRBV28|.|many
CASSLGRPGYTF
TGTGCCAGCAGTTTAGGCAGGCCCGGCTACACCTTC
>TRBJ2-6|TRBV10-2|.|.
CASSERVGTQFSGANVLTF
TGCGCCAGCAGTGAACGAGTCGGGACGCAGTTCTCTGGGGCCAACGTCCTGACTTTC
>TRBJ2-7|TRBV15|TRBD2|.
CATSRDGLAGMYEQYF
TGTGCCACCAGCAGAGACGGACTAGCGGGAATGTACGAGCAGTACTTC
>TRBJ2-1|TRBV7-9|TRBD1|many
CASSHRDRAYNEQFF
TGTGCCAGCAGCCACCGGGACAGAGCATACAATGAGCAGTTCTTC
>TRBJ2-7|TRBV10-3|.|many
CAISARRGYEQYF
TGTGCCATCAGTGCGAGGAGGGGATACGAGCAGTACTTC
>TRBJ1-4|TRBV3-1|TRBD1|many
CASSQEFGTGNEKLFF
TGTGCCAGCAGCCAAGAATTCGGGACAGGGAATGAAAAACTGTTTTTT
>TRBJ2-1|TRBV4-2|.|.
CASRQASVGSYNEQFF
TGTGCCAGCAGACAGGCGTCGGTAGGCTCCTACAATGAGCAGTTCTTC
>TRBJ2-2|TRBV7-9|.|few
CASSLSRGESGELFF
TGTGCCAGCAGCTTATCCAGGGGGGAGTCCGGGGAGCTGTTTTTT
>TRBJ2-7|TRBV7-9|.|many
CASSSPNQGYEQYF
TGTGCCAGCAGCTCCCCTAATCAGGGCTACGAGCAGTACTTC